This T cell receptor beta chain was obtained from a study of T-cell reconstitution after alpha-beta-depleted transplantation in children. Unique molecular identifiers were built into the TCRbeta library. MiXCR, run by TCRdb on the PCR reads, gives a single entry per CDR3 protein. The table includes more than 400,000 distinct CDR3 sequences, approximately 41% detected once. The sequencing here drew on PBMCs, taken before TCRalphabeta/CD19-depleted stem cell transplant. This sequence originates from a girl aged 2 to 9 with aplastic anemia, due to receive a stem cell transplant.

CDR3 protein: CSARASGRIRFF. The CDR3, as DNA: TGCAGTGCTCGGGCTAGCGGGAGAATACGGTTCTTC. The chain recombines TRBV20-1 with TRBJ2-1; 10 nucleotides line up with TRBD2. V lost 5 bases to trimming and J lost 15 bases; unmatched junction nucleotides: 10. Germline CDR1 DFQATT, CDR2 SNEGSKA (reference sequence). The CDR3 has 12 residues.